In its sample, the clone carrying this T cell receptor (beta chain) was seen many times. Antigen: not known. Germline CDR1 SGHTA, CDR2 FQGNSA. This CDR3 has 14 amino acids. V was clipped by 1 base and J by 4 bases, with 5 bases between them. TCRdb itself ran the reads through MiXCR, one entry per CDR3 protein. The repertoire holds hundreds of thousands of distinct CDR3 sequences, with around 32% as singletons. This specimen comes from a study of T cell repertoires in cytomegalovirus infection. Findings and limits, study-wide: Ex vivo, HLA-C-restricted CMV-specific TCR beta clonotypes prevailed over the rest of the response.

The sequence was obtained from a human donor in good health (CMV status not recorded). Some clones in this sample may be carry-over from other donors' samples. The chain links TRBV7-2 to TRBJ1-6; D is undetermined. The source material was PBMCs. CDR3 coding DNA: TGTGCCAGCAGCTTAGTACGGTATAATTCACCCCTCCACTTT. Translation: CASSLVRYNSPLHF.